This passage covers 6 T cell receptor beta chains from one sample sequenced in a study of technical replicates of blood from four donors (dated by TCRdb to the late 2010s). Library preparation used the immunoSEQ multiplex PCR assay. The source is immuneACCESS, and TCRdb retained only in-frame sequences with V and J called. Part of the clones is not carried over; for the studies checked, unresolved V genes explain less than half of this, and the remainder is unexplained. Across this sample there are 65,000 to 80,000 clones, with almost 99% seen only once. The top ten clones comprise around 0.2% of the sample. Sequenced sample: T cells isolated from PBMCs. The receptors derive from a human donor in good health.

The CDR3 sequence is CASSLGQAPRGEQFF. For the CDR3, the DNA is TGTGCCAGCAGTTTGGGACAGGCGCCGCGAGGTGAGCAGTTCTTC. The rearrangement joins TRBV6-5 to TRBJ2-1; the match to TRBD1 covers 8 bases. From germline, CDR1 is MNHEY and CDR2 SVGAGI. The junction had 11 bases not matched to a gene; V was cut back by 4 bases and J by 9 bases. The CDR3 covers 15 residues.

J is TRBJ1-2 and V is TRBV5-4, with D perhaps matching TRBD1 (6 bases). Germline V gene lookup returns CDR1 SGHNT and CDR2 YYREEE (reference sequence). V shed 4 bases and J shed 3 bases, with 13 bases lying between them. The CDR3 extends over 14 amino acids. The CDR3 nucleotides read TGTGCCAGCAGCCCCCAGGGGTCGGACTATGGCTACACCTTC. This translates into CASSPQGSDYGYTF.

The J gene is TRBJ2-7, the V gene TRBV18, with D possibly matching TRBD1 (6 bases). Germline assignment: CDR1 KGHSH and CDR2 LQKENI. V was clipped by 3 bases and J by 3 bases, with 15 bases between them. The CDR3 is made up of 15 amino acids. The CDR3 region is CASSPGAGLLYEQYF. CDR3 nucleotides: TGTGCCAGCTCACCGGGGGCGGGCCTCCTCTACGAGCAGTACTTC.

This clone has just a few counts. V is TRBV10-1 and J is TRBJ2-7; perhaps TRBD2 as D (5 bases). This CDR3 contains 14 residues. Germline V CDR1 and CDR2: WNHNN, SYGVQD (reference sequence). Trimming removed 7 bases at V and 3 bases at J, with 16 bases between. The CDR3 DNA sequence: TGCGCCAGCAAACGACTATTGACGGACTACGAGCAGTACTTC. Its translation: CASKRLLTDYEQYF.

V gene TRBV11-2 combines with J gene TRBJ1-2; tentatively, D is TRBD1 (5 bases). CDR3 length: 12 amino acids. CDR1 and CDR2 (germline): SGHAT, FQNNGV. Deletions cut 4 bases from V and 3 bases from J, with 6 bases between. The CDR3 nucleotides read TGTGCCAGCAGCTCAGGGTACTATGGCTACACCTTC. Translated: CASSSGYYGYTF.

This clone appeared once. CDR3 loop: CASSPTGGYGYTF. The CDR3 DNA reads TGTGCCAGCAGTCCCACAGGGGGTTATGGCTACACCTTC. This chain links TRBV6-5 with TRBJ1-2; 8 bases are a match to TRBD1. Germline V gene lookup returns CDR1 MNHEY and CDR2 SVGAGI. Trimming removed 5 bases from V and 5 bases from J; junction bases left unmatched: 4. The CDR3 is 13 residues long.